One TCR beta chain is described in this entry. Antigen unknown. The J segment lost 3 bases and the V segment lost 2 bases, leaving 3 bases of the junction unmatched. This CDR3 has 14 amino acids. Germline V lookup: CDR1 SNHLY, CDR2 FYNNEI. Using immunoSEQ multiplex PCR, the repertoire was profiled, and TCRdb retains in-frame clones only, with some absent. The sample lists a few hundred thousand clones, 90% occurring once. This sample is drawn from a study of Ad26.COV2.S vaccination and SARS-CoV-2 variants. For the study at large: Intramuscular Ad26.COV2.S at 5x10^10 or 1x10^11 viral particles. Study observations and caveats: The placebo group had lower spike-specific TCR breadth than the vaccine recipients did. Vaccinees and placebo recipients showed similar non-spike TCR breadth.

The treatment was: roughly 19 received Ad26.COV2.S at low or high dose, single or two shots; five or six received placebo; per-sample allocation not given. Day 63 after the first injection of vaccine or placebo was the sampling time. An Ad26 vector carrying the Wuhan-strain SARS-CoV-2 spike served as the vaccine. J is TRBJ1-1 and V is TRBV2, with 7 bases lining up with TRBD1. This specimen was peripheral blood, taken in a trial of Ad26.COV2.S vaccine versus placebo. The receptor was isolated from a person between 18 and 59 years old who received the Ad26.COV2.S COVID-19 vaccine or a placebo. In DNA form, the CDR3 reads TGTGCCAGCAGTGAATATACAGGGGACACTGAAGCTTTCTTT. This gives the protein CASSEYTGDTEAFF. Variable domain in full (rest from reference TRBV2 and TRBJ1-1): EPEVTQTPSHQVTQMGQEVILRCVPISNHLYFYWYRQILGQKVEFLVSFYNNEISEKSEIFDDQFSVERPDGSNFTLKIRSTKLEDSAMYFCASSEYTGDTEAFFGQGTRLTVV.